This T cell receptor beta chain was recovered during a study of shared clonotypes between healthy human individuals. The germline gives CDR1 GTSNPN, CDR2 SVGIG (reference sequence). Unmatched junction bases numbered 13, after V lost 2 bases and J lost 1 base. The CDR3 has 18 amino acids. The protocol was immunoSEQ multiplex PCR, while the TCRdb copy is restricted to in-frame clones and leaves out a portion. The table has 2 million to 2.5 million clones, approximately 96% seen once. The rearrangement links TRBV30 to TRBJ2-3; 9 bases line up with TRBD2. The source material was naive CD4+ T cells sorted from blood. Documented subset: CD45RA+ positively selected. The sequence was collected from a man aged 18 to 35 in good health. The CDR3, as DNA: TGTGCCTGGAGTCCCCGCAAAAGCGGGGGGCTTCGCACAGATACGCAGTATTTT. It encodes CAWSPRKSGGLRTDTQYF.